This is a list of T cell receptor beta chains from one sample in a study of early T cells in non-severe SARS-CoV-2 infection. One entry per CDR3 protein, called by TCRdb with MiXCR from the 5' RACE reads. Here the sample spans 70,000 to 95,000 distinct CDR3 sequences, roughly 12% being singletons. The sample taken for sequencing was whole blood. The receptors stem from an adult who was a healthcare worker with PCR-confirmed SARS-CoV-2 infection or an uninfected control (not recorded which). Each CDR3 is given with its conserved first and last residue. A D gene is named only where the DNA matches it firmly. Only some rows state a clone size, as once, few, many or a class for expanded clones.

j_gene: TRBJ2-3
abundance: many
d_gene: -
len: 13
v_gene: TRBV20-1
CDR3aa: CSARAKPGDTQYF
CDR3nt: TGCAGTGCTAGAGCTAAGCCAGGAGATACGCAGTATTTT

j_gene: TRBJ2-1
abundance: few
d_gene: TRBD2
len: 20
v_gene: TRBV29-1
CDR3aa: CSVMKRLGTSGNPSGDEQFF
CDR3nt: TGCAGCGTGATGAAGAGGTTGGGGACTAGCGGGAACCCCTCTGGGGATGAGCAGTTCTTC

j_gene: TRBJ1-5
abundance: -
d_gene: -
len: 12
v_gene: TRBV20-1
CDR3aa: CSASNGNQPQHF
CDR3nt: TGCAGTGCTAGTAACGGGAATCAGCCCCAGCATTTT

j_gene: TRBJ2-2
abundance: -
d_gene: -
len: 14
v_gene: TRBV7-9
CDR3aa: CASSLNTATGELFF
CDR3nt: TGTGCCAGCAGCTTAAACACTGCCACCGGGGAGCTGTTTTTT

j_gene: TRBJ2-3
abundance: few
d_gene: TRBD1
len: 15
v_gene: TRBV7-3
CDR3aa: CASSLTGDRGDTQYF
CDR3nt: TGTGCCAGCAGCTTAACGGGAGACAGGGGAGATACGCAGTATTTT

j_gene: TRBJ2-7
abundance: few
d_gene: -
len: 11
v_gene: TRBV2
CDR3aa: CASSMTVEQYF
CDR3nt: TGTGCCAGCAGTATGACAGTAGAGCAGTACTTC

j_gene: TRBJ1-1
abundance: many
d_gene: TRBD1
len: 17
v_gene: TRBV3-1
CDR3aa: CASSQFQRTGRNTEAFF
CDR3nt: TGTGCCAGCAGCCAATTCCAAAGGACAGGGAGGAACACTGAAGCTTTCTTT

j_gene: TRBJ2-2
abundance: many
d_gene: TRBD1
len: 16
v_gene: TRBV7-6
CDR3aa: CASSLTGQGDTGELFF
CDR3nt: TGTGCCAGCAGCTTGACCGGACAGGGCGACACCGGGGAGCTGTTTTTT

j_gene: TRBJ2-5
abundance: many
d_gene: -
len: 14
v_gene: TRBV7-9
CDR3aa: CASSPPDGQETQYF
CDR3nt: TGTGCCAGCAGCCCCCCCGACGGACAAGAGACCCAGTACTTC

j_gene: TRBJ1-3
abundance: few
d_gene: TRBD1
len: 16
v_gene: TRBV19
CDR3aa: CASGETGKAAGNTIYF
CDR3nt: TGTGCCAGTGGGGAGACAGGGAAGGCGGCAGGAAACACCATATATTTT

j_gene: TRBJ2-5
abundance: -
d_gene: -
len: 15
v_gene: TRBV9
CDR3aa: CASSVRGAFQETQYF
CDR3nt: TGTGCCAGCAGCGTAAGGGGGGCCTTCCAAGAGACCCAGTACTTC

j_gene: TRBJ2-2
abundance: few
d_gene: TRBD2
len: 13
v_gene: TRBV7-6
CDR3aa: CASGTSSARELFF
CDR3nt: TGTGCCAGCGGGACTAGCTCGGCCCGGGAGCTGTTTTTT

j_gene: TRBJ1-4
abundance: -
d_gene: -
len: 13
v_gene: TRBV19
CDR3aa: CASSRRSNEKLFF
CDR3nt: TGTGCCAGTAGTAGACGTTCTAATGAAAAACTGTTTTTT

j_gene: TRBJ2-3
abundance: -
d_gene: TRBD2
len: 16
v_gene: TRBV5-1
CDR3aa: CASSLPLAGGADTQYF
CDR3nt: TGCGCCAGCAGCTTGCCCCTAGCGGGGGGTGCAGATACGCAGTATTTT

j_gene: TRBJ2-7
abundance: -
d_gene: -
len: 11
v_gene: TRBV20-1
CDR3aa: CSARQAYEQYF
CDR3nt: TGCAGTGCTCGACAGGCCTACGAGCAGTACTTC

j_gene: TRBJ2-1
abundance: few
d_gene: TRBD2
len: 15
v_gene: TRBV5-4
CDR3aa: CASSFVASGGNEQFF
CDR3nt: TGTGCCAGCAGCTTTGTGGCGAGCGGGGGCAATGAGCAGTTCTTC

j_gene: TRBJ2-7
abundance: once
d_gene: -
len: 13
v_gene: TRBV29-1
CDR3aa: CSVVEGGTYEQYF
CDR3nt: TGCAGCGTTGTCGAGGGGGGAACCTACGAGCAGTACTTC

j_gene: TRBJ1-2
abundance: -
d_gene: TRBD1
len: 15
v_gene: TRBV7-9
CDR3aa: CASSTPDRVIFGYTF
CDR3nt: TGTGCCAGCAGCACACCGGACAGGGTCATCTTTGGCTACACCTTC

j_gene: TRBJ2-1
abundance: -
d_gene: TRBD2
len: 16
v_gene: TRBV9
CDR3aa: CASSVAPSGGLYEQFF
CDR3nt: TGTGCCAGCAGCGTAGCCCCCAGCGGGGGATTGTATGAGCAGTTCTTC

j_gene: TRBJ1-1
abundance: many
d_gene: TRBD1
len: 14
v_gene: TRBV5-1
CDR3aa: CASGGQGAGTEAFF
CDR3nt: TGCGCCAGCGGGGGACAGGGAGCGGGCACTGAAGCTTTCTTT

j_gene: TRBJ1-1
abundance: few
d_gene: -
len: 13
v_gene: TRBV7-3
CDR3aa: CASSPGRGTEAFF
CDR3nt: TGTGCCAGCAGCCCGGGCCGGGGCACTGAAGCTTTCTTT

j_gene: TRBJ2-7
abundance: many
d_gene: -
len: 16
v_gene: TRBV12-5
CDR3aa: CASGATQGRLPYEQYF
CDR3nt: TGTGCTAGTGGTGCCACGCAGGGACGGCTTCCCTACGAGCAGTACTTC

j_gene: TRBJ1-2
abundance: -
d_gene: TRBD1
len: 14
v_gene: TRBV7-2
CDR3aa: CASSLMGQPYGYTF
CDR3nt: TGTGCCAGCAGCTTAATGGGACAGCCCTATGGCTACACCTTC

j_gene: TRBJ2-5
abundance: few
d_gene: TRBD1
len: 15
v_gene: TRBV20-1
CDR3aa: CSASTGTVNSETQYF
CDR3nt: TGCAGTGCTAGTACCGGGACAGTGAATTCAGAGACCCAGTACTTC

j_gene: TRBJ2-2
abundance: few
d_gene: -
len: 14
v_gene: TRBV6-1
CDR3aa: CASNMGPNTGELFF
CDR3nt: TGTGCCAGCAATATGGGACCTAACACCGGGGAGCTGTTTTTT

j_gene: TRBJ2-1
abundance: -
d_gene: -
len: 12
v_gene: TRBV10-3
CDR3aa: CAISGEYNEQFF
CDR3nt: TGTGCCATCAGTGGGGAATACAATGAGCAGTTCTTC

j_gene: TRBJ1-5
abundance: -
d_gene: -
len: 15
v_gene: TRBV21-1
CDR3aa: CASSKGGQGRQPQHF
CDR3nt: TGTGCCAGCAGCAAAGGGGGACAGGGAAGACAGCCCCAGCATTTT

j_gene: TRBJ2-3
abundance: few
d_gene: TRBD2
len: 17
v_gene: TRBV29-1
CDR3aa: CSGSPLGLAGGTDTQYF
CDR3nt: TGCAGCGGTTCCCCTCTCGGACTAGCGGGAGGCACAGATACGCAGTATTTT